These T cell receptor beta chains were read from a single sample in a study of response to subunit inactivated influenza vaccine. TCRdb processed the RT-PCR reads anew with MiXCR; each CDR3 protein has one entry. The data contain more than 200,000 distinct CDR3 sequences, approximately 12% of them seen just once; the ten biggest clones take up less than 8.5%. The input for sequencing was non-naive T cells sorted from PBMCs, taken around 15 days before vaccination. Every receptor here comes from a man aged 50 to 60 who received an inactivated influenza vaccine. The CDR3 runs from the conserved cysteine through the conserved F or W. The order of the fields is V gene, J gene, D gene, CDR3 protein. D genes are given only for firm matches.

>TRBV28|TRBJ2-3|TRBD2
CASSLRGGQVTDTQYF
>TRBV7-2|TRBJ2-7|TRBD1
CASSDGQGGSYEQYF
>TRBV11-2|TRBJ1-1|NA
CASSLNLNKRGDAFF
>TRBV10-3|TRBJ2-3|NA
CASTPTQGVATDTQYF
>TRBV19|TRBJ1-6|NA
CASSPAAGGINNSPLHF
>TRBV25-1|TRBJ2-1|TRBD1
CASSSAGGPLRSYNEQFF
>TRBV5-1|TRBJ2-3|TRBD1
CASSVGQGSDTQYF
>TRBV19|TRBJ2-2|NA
CASSIWTDTGELFF
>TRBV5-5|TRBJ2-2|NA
CASSLLDGELFF
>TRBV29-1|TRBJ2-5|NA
CSVARSGTQYF
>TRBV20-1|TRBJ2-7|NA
CSAREPRTNRRQYF
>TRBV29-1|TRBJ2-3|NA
CSVETGADTDTQYF
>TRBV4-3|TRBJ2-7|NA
CASSQYGGYEQYF
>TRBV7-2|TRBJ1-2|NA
CASSLAGLANYGYTF
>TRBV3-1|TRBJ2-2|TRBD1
CASSRTGTGNTGELFF
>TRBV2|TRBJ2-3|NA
CTSSLANWYLWGGTDTQYF
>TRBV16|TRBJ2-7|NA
CASSLRNEQYF
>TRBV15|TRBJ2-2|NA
CATSRAATRAGELFF
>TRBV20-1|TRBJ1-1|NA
CSAREGGPNTEAFF
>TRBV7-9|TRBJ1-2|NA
CASSFVRGNYGYTF
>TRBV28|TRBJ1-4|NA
CASSLYRGASEKLFF
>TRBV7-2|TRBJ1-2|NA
CASSLALGGDYGYTF
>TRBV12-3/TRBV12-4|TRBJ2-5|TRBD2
CASSFGLAGDIGGTQYF
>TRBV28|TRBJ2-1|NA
CASSSEGEISYNEQFF
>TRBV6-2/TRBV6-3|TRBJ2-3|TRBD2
CASRTAGVPTQYF
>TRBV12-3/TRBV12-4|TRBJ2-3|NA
CASSSPAGGNTDTQYF
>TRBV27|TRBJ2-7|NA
CASIGYSYEQYF
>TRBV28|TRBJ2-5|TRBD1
CASSSLTGGGETQYF
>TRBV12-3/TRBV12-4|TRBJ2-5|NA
CASTETDQETQYF
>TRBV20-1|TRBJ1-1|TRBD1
CRGYRGDGTEAFF
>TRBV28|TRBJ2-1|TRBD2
CASSLLFGGVHEQFF
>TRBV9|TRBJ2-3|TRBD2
CASSQTPGGGLAADTQYF
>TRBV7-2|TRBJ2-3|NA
CASSLAGGTQYF
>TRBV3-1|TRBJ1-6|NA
CASSQDRSRNSPLHF
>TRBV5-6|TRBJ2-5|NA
CASSPGRRERETQYF
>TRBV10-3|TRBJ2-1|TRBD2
CAISELSGRHPGEQFF
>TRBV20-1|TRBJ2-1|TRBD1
CNKGVCGRGLNEQFF
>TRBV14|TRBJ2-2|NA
CASRISPTGELFF
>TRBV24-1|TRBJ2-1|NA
CATSDFSGNEQFF
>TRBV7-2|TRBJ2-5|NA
CASSLWTEETQYF
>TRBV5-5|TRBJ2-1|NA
CASSLEPRGSYNEQFF